The 14 T cell receptor beta chains below all came from one sample that was sequenced in a study of regulatory T cells in long-lasting Graves disease. Time point given: newly diagnosed GD, antithyroid drugs for less than 3 months. RNA isolated from PBMCs was used to make the TCR library. Construction of TCR beta libraries relied on iRepertoire HTBI primers and on Arm-PCR targeting CDR3 regions. TCRdb itself ran the multiplex PCR reads through MiXCR, one entry per CDR3 protein. The sample holds 500,000 or so distinct CDR3 sequences, 15% to 20% seen once. The data also belong to a second study, concerning T cells in Graves' hyperthyroidism and ophthalmopathy.

The specimen was peripheral blood mononuclear cells (PBMCs), collected at new diagnosis, from a patient treated with antithyroid drugs. The source of these receptors is a man aged 40-50 years with Graves disease.

There are a few counts of this clonotype. CDR3 sequence: CASSRTTGRGTYEQYF. The CDR3 DNA sequence: TGTGCCAGCAGCCGGACGACGGGAAGGGGGACATACGAGCAGTACTTC. The rearrangement links TRBV7-9 to TRBJ2-7, with D possibly being TRBD1 (6 bases). V shed 5 bases and J shed 4 bases, with 21 bases lying between them. CDR3 length: 16 residues. Germline loops: CDR1 SEHNR, CDR2 FQNEAQ (reference sequence).

Remarks on this clonotype: At one of its ends the junction is not consistent with the germline gene, which may arise from a read error. V and J are TRBV6-5 and TRBJ1-1, with TRBD1 identical over 7 bases. This CDR3 is 13 amino acids long. Germline-derived CDR1 and CDR2 are MNHEY and SVGAGI. This CDR3 is CASNYSGTAEAFF. Written as DNA, the CDR3 is TGTGCCAGCAATTACTCCGGGACAGCAGAAGCTTTCTTT.

The genes are TRBV19 and TRBJ2-1, with 10 bases that match TRBD2. Germline loops: CDR1 LNHDA, CDR2 SQIVND (reference sequence). This CDR3 region has 15 residues. Unmatched junction bases numbered 6, after V lost 4 bases and J lost 6 bases. The CDR3 reads CASSKGASGSNEQFF. DNA for the CDR3: TGTGCCAGTAGTAAGGGGGCTAGCGGGAGCAATGAGCAGTTCTTC. Using reference TRBV19 and TRBJ2-1 for the parts outside the CDR3, the full variable domain is DGGITQSPKYLFRKEGQNVTLSCEQNLNHDAMYWYRQDPGQGLRLIYYSQIVNDFQKGDIAEGYSVSREKKESFPLTVTSAQKNPTAFYLCASSKGASGSNEQFFGPGTRLTVL.

The gene calls are TRBV28 and TRBJ2-1, with 8 bases aligning to TRBD2. With 10 bases clipped from V and 8 bases from J, the junction kept 13 bases outside the gene matches. The CDR3 length is 14 residues. The germline V gene has CDR1 MDHEN and CDR2 SYDVKM. CDR3 in DNA: TGTGCCACCGCGGGACTAGTGGGAATATATGAGCAGTTCTTC. This translates into CATAGLVGIYEQFF.

This clonotype has a count of ten or more. The genes are TRBV20-1 and TRBJ2-3; D is uncertain. From germline, CDR1 is DFQATT and CDR2 SNEGSKA (reference sequence). Trimming took 0 bases from V and 2 from J, leaving 12 bases between them. The CDR3 has 15 amino acids. CDR3 sequence: CSARDRKGPTDTQYF. CDR3 sequence (DNA): TGCAGTGCTAGAGATAGGAAGGGTCCCACAGATACGCAGTATTTT.

The J gene is TRBJ1-1, the V gene TRBV6-2 or TRBV6-3; D might be TRBD1 (5 bases). This CDR3 is 13 amino acids long. The germline V and J ends were trimmed by 4 bases and 5 bases, with 11 bases remaining between them. Germline V lookup: CDR1 MNHEY, CDR2 SVGEGT. The CDR3 sequence: CASSWKGRTEAFF. Written as DNA, the CDR3 is TGTGCCAGCAGTTGGAAGGGACGGACTGAAGCTTTCTTT.

This clonotype was seen a handful of times. This sequence joins TRBV10-3 and TRBJ2-1, with unresolved D. Germline V gene lookup returns CDR1 ENHRY and CDR2 SYGVKD. The CDR3 length is 10 residues. The V and J ends lost 6 bases and 5 bases respectively, with 2 bases between them. The CDR3 nucleotides read TGTGCCATCAGGGACAATGAGCAGTTCTTC. This codes for CAIRDNEQFF.

This clonotype was seen a handful of times. The chain couples TRBV19 to TRBJ2-3; 10 bases line up with TRBD2. Germline V CDR1 and CDR2: LNHDA, SQIVND (reference sequence). V shed 4 bases and J 0 bases; nucleotides not matched to a gene: 4. The CDR3 has 16 residues. The CDR3 coding sequence is TGTGCCAGTAGTACGGGAGCGGGAGGGAGCACAGATACGCAGTATTTT. Its translation is CASSTGAGGSTDTQYF.

This clonotype was detected ten times or more. The chain couples TRBV5-1 to TRBJ2-3; tentative D call: TRBD1 (5 bases). The ends were cut back, 0 bases at V and 2 bases at J, with 10 bases in the middle. CDR1 and CDR2 (germline): SGHRS, YFSETQ. CDR3 length: 15 amino acids. This CDR3 reads CASSLATGITDTQYF. The CDR3 DNA follows: TGCGCCAGCAGCTTGGCCACAGGAATCACAGATACGCAGTATTTT.

Points on this clonotype: Given a much more abundant clone one base away, this may be a read error. The chain carries TRBV11-2 and TRBJ2-3; TRBD1 agrees at 7 bases. With the DNA end fitting TRBJ1-5 better, the J assignment may be wrong. The CDR3 runs to 16 residues. Germline values: CDR1 SGHAT, CDR2 FQNNGV. CDR3 sequence reads: CASSSMETGSKDTQHF. CDR3 sequence (DNA): TGTGCCAGCAGTTCTATGGAGACAGGGTCGAAAGATACGCAGCATTTT.

This clonotype was counted many times. The chain carries TRBV7-9 and TRBJ2-2; D remains ambiguous. Deletions cut 6 bases from V and 3 bases from J, with 14 bases between. There are 15 residues in the CDR3. CDR1 and CDR2 from the germline V gene are SEHNR and FQNEAQ (reference sequence). The CDR3 coding sequence is TGTGCCAGCAGATTCGGAAGCCTGGACACCGGGGAGCTGTTTTTT. Its translation: CASRFGSLDTGELFF.

This chain's CDR3 is CASSATSGSPETQYF. DNA of the CDR3: TGTGCCAGCAGTGCGACTAGCGGGAGCCCAGAGACCCAGTACTTC. The V and J genes are TRBV2 and TRBJ2-3; 12 nucleotides match TRBD2. The assigned J gene may be wrong: the sequence end matches TRBJ2-5 better. CDR1 SNHLY and CDR2 FYNNEI come from the germline V gene. This CDR3 contains 15 residues.

This clonotype was seen many times. This chain connects TRBV5-5 to TRBJ1-6; 10 bases map to TRBD1. The length of the CDR3 is 15 residues. Germline V gene lookup returns CDR1 SGHKS and CDR2 YYEKEE (reference sequence). Trimming cost V 6 bases and J 8 bases; bases outside gene matches: 8. The CDR3 here is CASNAGTGEHSPLHF. The CDR3 DNA follows: TGTGCCAGCAACGCCGGGACAGGGGAGCATTCACCCCTCCACTTT.

The CDR3 is CASSLAGLAGGTGELFF. The CDR3 DNA sequence: TGTGCCAGCAGCTTAGCCGGTCTAGCGGGAGGCACCGGGGAGCTGTTTTTT. This chain links TRBV7-9 with TRBJ2-2; TRBD2 aligns across 11 bases. This CDR3 region has 17 residues. CDR1 and CDR2 from the germline V gene are SEHNR and FQNEAQ (reference sequence). V dropped 0 bases and J dropped 4; count of bases not matched to a gene: 4. Variable domain in full (rest from reference TRBV7-9 and TRBJ2-2): DTGVSQNPRHKITKRGQNVTFRCDPISEHNRLYWYRQTLGQGPEFLTYFQNEAQLEKSRLLSDRFSAERPKGSFSTLEIQRTEQGDSAMYLCASSLAGLAGGTGELFFGEGSRLTVL.